A selection of T cell receptor beta chains follows, all from one sample in a study of blood T cell repertoires in COVID-19. Method: immunoSEQ multiplex PCR; TCRdb's copy keeps in-frame clones and lacks some. The sample carries around 700,000 clones, approximately 90% recorded once. The source material was peripheral blood. The receptors here all came from a woman between 18 and 29 years old with acute or convalescent COVID-19. Each CDR3 is given with its conserved first and last residue. D genes are given only for firm matches. Size is omitted from some rows. Given values are once, few, many or a class for expanded clones.

j_gene,d_gene,v_gene,abundance,CDR3aa,CDR3nt
TRBJ2-1,-,TRBV24-1,-,CATSDWGSSISSYNEQFF,TGTGCCACCAGTGATTGGGGCTCCAGTATTAGCTCCTACAATGAGCAGTTCTTC
TRBJ2-7,-,TRBV5-4,-,CASSLGSISPYEQYF,TGTGCCAGCAGCTTGGGCTCAATTAGCCCCTACGAGCAGTACTTC
TRBJ1-4,TRBD1,TRBV4-1,-,CASSHGQGATNEKLFF,TGCGCCAGCAGCCATGGACAGGGGGCAACTAATGAAAAACTGTTTTTT
TRBJ1-2,-,TRBV5-5,-,CASSFGPGAANYGYTF,TGTGCCAGCAGCTTCGGTCCAGGGGCGGCTAACTATGGCTACACCTTC
TRBJ1-2,-,TRBV10-3,-,CAISGPRGYGYTF,TGTGCCATCAGCGGCCCCAGGGGCTATGGCTACACCTTC
TRBJ2-3,-,TRBV7-2,-,CASSLGARSHTQYF,TGTGCCAGCAGCTTAGGAGCCAGGTCGCATACGCAGTATTTT
TRBJ2-3,TRBD2,TRBV7-9,-,CASSSGGAGTQYF,TGTGCCTCGTCTAGCGGGGGGGCCGGGACGCAGTATTTT
TRBJ2-1,-,TRBV7-9,-,CASSLGLREEDNEQFF,TGTGCCAGCAGCTTAGGGTTGAGGGAGGAGGACAATGAGCAGTTCTTC
TRBJ1-2,-,TRBV24-1,-,CATSDSEQGSYGYTF,TGTGCCACCAGTGACTCTGAACAGGGTTCCTATGGCTACACCTTC
TRBJ1-1,TRBD1,TRBV11-1,once,CASEQGVNTEAFF,TGTGCCAGCGAACAGGGGGTAAACACTGAAGCTTTCTTT
TRBJ1-1,-,TRBV3-1/TRBV3-2,-,CASSQDPGLFGYEAFF,TGTGCCAGCAGCCAAGACCCAGGGCTTTTCGGGTATGAAGCTTTCTTT
TRBJ1-5,TRBD1,TRBV5-4,-,CATGTGDDNQPQHF,TGTGCCACCGGGACAGGGGACGACAATCAGCCCCAGCATTTT
TRBJ2-5,-,TRBV6-2/TRBV6-3,-,CASSFLLGAQETQYF,TGTGCCAGCAGTTTCCTCTTGGGGGCCCAAGAGACCCAGTACTTC
TRBJ1-1,-,TRBV2,-,CASSAQGNTEAFF,TGTGCCAGCAGTGCACAGGGAAACACTGAAGCTTTCTTT
TRBJ2-3,-,TRBV4-1,-,CASSLPGGDTQYF,TGCGCCAGCAGCCTCCCCGGCGGAGATACGCAGTATTTT
TRBJ1-2,TRBD1,TRBV27,-,CASSSGGQGFGYTF,TGTGCCAGCAGTTCAGGGGGACAGGGATTCGGCTACACCTTC
TRBJ1-2,-,TRBV9,-,CASSVAAPGGLGGYGYTF,TGTGCCAGCAGCGTAGCGGCGCCGGGGGGCCTGGGTGGGTATGGCTACACCTTC
TRBJ1-1,-,TRBV10-3,-,CAISERIREQWAEAFF,TGTGCCATCAGTGAGAGAATAAGGGAGCAGTGGGCTGAAGCTTTCTTT
TRBJ1-1,TRBD1,TRBV27,once,CASSLRGGVTEAFF,TGTGCCAGCAGTTTAAGAGGGGGCGTCACTGAAGCTTTCTTT
TRBJ2-1,-,TRBV6-5,-,CASRTSGVHNEQFF,TGTGCCAGCAGAACTTCGGGGGTACACAATGAGCAGTTCTTC
TRBJ2-7,-,TRBV7-8,-,CASSLWSISYEQYF,TGTGCCAGCAGCTTATGGTCTATCTCCTACGAGCAGTACTTC
TRBJ1-2,-,TRBV15,-,CATSTKRVYGYTF,TGTGCCACCAGCACCAAGAGGGTCTATGGCTACACCTTC
TRBJ2-2,-,TRBV28,-,CASTRDTTGELFF,TGTGCCAGCACCAGGGACACCACCGGGGAGCTGTTTTTT
TRBJ1-2,TRBD1,TRBV7-2,-,CASSHRTGMNYGYTF,TGTGCCAGCAGCCACCGGACAGGGATGAACTATGGCTACACCTTC
TRBJ2-3,-,TRBV29-1,-,CSGALDTDTQYF,TGCAGCGGGGCCTTGGACACAGATACGCAGTATTTT
TRBJ2-6,-,TRBV6-5,-,CASSYQGSGANVLTF,TGTGCCAGCAGTTACCAGGGCTCTGGGGCCAACGTCCTGACTTTC
TRBJ1-6,TRBD1,TRBV6-5,-,CASSRPGQNSPLHF,TGTGCCAGCAGTCGACCGGGACAGAATTCACCCCTCCACTTT
TRBJ2-7,TRBD1,TRBV7-3,-,CASSLGQGNEQYF,TGTGCCAGCAGCTTGGGACAGGGAAACGAGCAGTACTTC
TRBJ1-2,-,TRBV10-3,-,CAISEWDSMGYTF,TGTGCCATCAGTGAATGGGACTCCATGGGCTACACCTTC
TRBJ2-5,TRBD1,TRBV5-5,-,CASSSTQGALETQYF,TGTGCCAGCAGTTCGACACAGGGGGCTTTGGAGACCCAGTACTTC
TRBJ1-2,-,TRBV7-9,once,CASSFSGEGYGYTF,TGTGCCAGCAGCTTTTCAGGGGAGGGCTATGGCTACACCTTC
TRBJ1-1,-,TRBV7-9,-,CASSRGIAPTEAFF,TGTGCCAGCAGCCGGGGGATAGCGCCCACTGAAGCTTTCTTT
TRBJ2-3,-,TRBV5-1,-,CASSRPKGQGLSDTQYF,TGCGCCAGCAGCCGCCCCAAGGGACAAGGGCTCTCAGATACGCAGTATTTT
TRBJ1-5,-,TRBV5-8,-,CASSSYRQASGSNQPQHF,TGTGCCAGCAGCTCCTACAGGCAGGCCTCCGGCAGCAATCAGCCCCAGCATTTT
TRBJ1-1,-,TRBV2,-,CASSGGAANTEAFF,TGTGCCAGCAGTGGGGGAGCTGCGAACACTGAAGCTTTCTTT
TRBJ1-2,TRBD1,TRBV19,-,CASRTQGQGNYGYTF,TGTGCCAGTCGAACGCAGGGACAGGGGAACTATGGCTACACCTTC
TRBJ2-7,TRBD1,TRBV6-5,few,CASGRDRGQEQYF,TGTGCCAGCGGCCGGGACAGGGGGCAAGAGCAGTACTTC
TRBJ1-5,-,TRBV19,-,CASSPGGQPQHF,TGTGCCAGTAGTCCGGGTGGTCAGCCCCAGCATTTT